Listed here is a single TCR beta chain. This clonotype has a handful of counts. The target of this receptor is not known. The germline gene is not matched at one end of the junction; a read error may be the cause. Libraries came from RT-PCR. Sequencing used an Illumina HiSeq 2500. The public reads were reprocessed in TCRdb via fastp at Q25 and MiXCR, keeping in-frame beta chains. Rows merge per CDR3 protein into single entries with the most common DNA and genes. This sample lists roughly 700,000 distinct CDR3 sequences; around 16% were detected once. The ten top clones hold roughly 11% of the sample. CDR1 and CDR2, per the germline V gene, are SGDLS and YYNGEE. Measured from the cysteine to the phenylalanine, the CDR3 is 14 residues long. Only the CDR3 part of the read is kept: 42 bases, read in frame from the first base. This record belongs to a study of response to subunit inactivated influenza vaccine (dated by TCRdb to 2017 to 2018). A note on the overall study: The study used deep quantitative T cell receptor repertoire profiling to track responses to a trivalent subunit inactivated influenza vaccine. Broad study findings and their caveats: It was suggested by the authors that each seasonal influenza vaccination may recruit only a limited number of new T cells.

The chain uses TRBV9 and TRBJ2-2, with a tentative D gene TRBD1 over 6 matching bases. The receptor comes from a middle-aged man who received an inactivated influenza vaccine. Donor details come from another sample of the same person, matched by shared clones. Here the sequenced sample was PBMCs from blood, taken roughly 13 days after vaccination. In nucleotide form, the sequence is TGTGCCAGCAGAGTAGGGGGAGATCCCGGGGAGCTGTTTTTT. Translated, this is CASRVGGDPGELFF.